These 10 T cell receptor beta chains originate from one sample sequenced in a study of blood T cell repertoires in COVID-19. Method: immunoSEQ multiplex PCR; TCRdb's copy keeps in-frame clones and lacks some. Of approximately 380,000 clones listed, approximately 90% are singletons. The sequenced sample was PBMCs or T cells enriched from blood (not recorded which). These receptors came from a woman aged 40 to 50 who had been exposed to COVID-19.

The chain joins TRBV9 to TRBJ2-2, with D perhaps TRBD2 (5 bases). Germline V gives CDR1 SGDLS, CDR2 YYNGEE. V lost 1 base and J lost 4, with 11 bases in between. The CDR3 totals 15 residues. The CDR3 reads CASSVRGKGTGELFF. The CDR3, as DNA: TGTGCCAGCAGCGTAAGAGGGAAGGGCACCGGGGAGCTGTTTTTT.

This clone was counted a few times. Here the CDR3 DNA reads TGCAGTGCTAGTTACTCGGGCTCTGGAAACACCATATATTTT. Encoded protein: CSASYSGSGNTIYF. The J gene is TRBJ1-3, the V gene TRBV20-1; D call uncertain. The CDR3 spans 14 residues. Trimming left V 3 bases short and J 0 bases short, with 9 bases between. Germline values: CDR1 DFQATT, CDR2 SNEGSKA (reference sequence).

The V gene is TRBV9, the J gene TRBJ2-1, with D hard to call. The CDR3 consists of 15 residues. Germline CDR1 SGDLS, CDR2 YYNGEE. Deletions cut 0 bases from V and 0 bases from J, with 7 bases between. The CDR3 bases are TGTGCCAGCAGCGTAGTAGACAACTCCTACAATGAGCAGTTCTTC. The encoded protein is CASSVVDNSYNEQFF.

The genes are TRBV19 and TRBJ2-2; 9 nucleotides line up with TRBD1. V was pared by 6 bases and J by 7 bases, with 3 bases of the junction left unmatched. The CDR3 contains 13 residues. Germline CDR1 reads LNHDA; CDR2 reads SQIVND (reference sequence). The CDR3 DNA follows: TGTGCCAGTAGGGACAGGGGTAACGGGGAGCTGTTTTTT. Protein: CASRDRGNGELFF.

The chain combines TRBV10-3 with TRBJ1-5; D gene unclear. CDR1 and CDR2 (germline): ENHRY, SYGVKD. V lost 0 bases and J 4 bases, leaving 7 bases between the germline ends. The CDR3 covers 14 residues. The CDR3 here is CAISESHGNQPQHF. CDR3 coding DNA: TGTGCCATCAGTGAGTCACACGGGAATCAGCCCCAGCATTTT.

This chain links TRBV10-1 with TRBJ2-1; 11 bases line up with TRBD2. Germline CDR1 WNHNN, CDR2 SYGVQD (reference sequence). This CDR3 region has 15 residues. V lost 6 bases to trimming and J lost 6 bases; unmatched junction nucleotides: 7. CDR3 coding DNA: TGCGCCAGCAGACCGGGACTAGCGGACTTCAATGAGCAGTTCTTC. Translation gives CASRPGLADFNEQFF.

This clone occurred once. The CDR3 bases are TGTGCCAGCAGTGAAGCCCCGCAGGGCACTGAAGCTTTCTTT. It codes for CASSEAPQGTEAFF. The chain links TRBV2 to TRBJ1-1; weak D call: TRBD1 (5 bases). V lost 0 bases, J lost 4 bases, and 9 bases lay in between. Germline V gene sequence: CDR1 SNHLY, CDR2 FYNNEI. This CDR3 comprises 14 residues.

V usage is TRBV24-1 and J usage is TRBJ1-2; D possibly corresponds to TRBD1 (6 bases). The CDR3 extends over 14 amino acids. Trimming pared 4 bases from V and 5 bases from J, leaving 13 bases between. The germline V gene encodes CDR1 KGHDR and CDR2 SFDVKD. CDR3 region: CATSERGRGYGYTF. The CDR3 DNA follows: TGTGCCACCAGTGAAAGGGGCAGGGGTTATGGCTACACCTTC.

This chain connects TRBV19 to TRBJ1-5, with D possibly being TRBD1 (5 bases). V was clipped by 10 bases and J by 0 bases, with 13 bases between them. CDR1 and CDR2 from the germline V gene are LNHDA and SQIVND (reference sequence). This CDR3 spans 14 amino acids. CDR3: CATSTVNSNQPQHF. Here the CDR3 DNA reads TGTGCCACTTCGACAGTCAATAGCAATCAGCCCCAGCATTTT. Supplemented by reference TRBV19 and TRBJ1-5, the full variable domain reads DGGITQSPKYLFRKEGQNVTLSCEQNLNHDAMYWYRQDPGQGLRLIYYSQIVNDFQKGDIAEGYSVSREKKESFPLTVTSAQKNPTAFYLCATSTVNSNQPQHFGDGTRLSIL.

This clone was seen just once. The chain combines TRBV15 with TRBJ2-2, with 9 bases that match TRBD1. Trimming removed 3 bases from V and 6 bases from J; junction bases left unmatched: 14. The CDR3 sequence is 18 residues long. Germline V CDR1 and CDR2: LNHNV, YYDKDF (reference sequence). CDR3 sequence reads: CATSSLPRDREEPGELFF. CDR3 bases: TGTGCCACCAGCAGCCTCCCCAGGGACAGGGAAGAACCCGGGGAGCTGTTTTTT.